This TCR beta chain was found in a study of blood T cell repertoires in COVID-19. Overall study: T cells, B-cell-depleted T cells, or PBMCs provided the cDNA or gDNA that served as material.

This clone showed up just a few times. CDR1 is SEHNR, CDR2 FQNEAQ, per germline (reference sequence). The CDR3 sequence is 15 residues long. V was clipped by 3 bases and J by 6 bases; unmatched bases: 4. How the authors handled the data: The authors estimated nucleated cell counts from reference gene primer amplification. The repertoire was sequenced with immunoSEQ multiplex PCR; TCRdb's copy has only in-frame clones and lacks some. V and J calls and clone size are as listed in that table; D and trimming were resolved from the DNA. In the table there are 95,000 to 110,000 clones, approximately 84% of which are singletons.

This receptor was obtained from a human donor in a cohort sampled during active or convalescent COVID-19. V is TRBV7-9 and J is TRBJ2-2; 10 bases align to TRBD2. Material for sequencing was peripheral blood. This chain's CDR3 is CASSLASGGAGELFF. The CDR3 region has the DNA TGTGCCAGCAGCTTGGCTAGCGGGGGTGCCGGGGAGCTGTTTTTT.